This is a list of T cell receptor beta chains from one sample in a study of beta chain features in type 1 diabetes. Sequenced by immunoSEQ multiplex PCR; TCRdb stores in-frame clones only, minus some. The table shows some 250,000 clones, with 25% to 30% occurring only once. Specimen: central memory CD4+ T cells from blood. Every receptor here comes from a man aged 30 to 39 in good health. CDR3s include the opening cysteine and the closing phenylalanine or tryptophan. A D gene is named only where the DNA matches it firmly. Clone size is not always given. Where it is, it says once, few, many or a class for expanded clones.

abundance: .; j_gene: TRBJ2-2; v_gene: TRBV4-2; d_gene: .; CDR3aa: CASSQERSEAGELFF; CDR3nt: TGTGCCAGCAGCCAAGAAAGGAGTGAGGCCGGGGAGCTGTTTTTT
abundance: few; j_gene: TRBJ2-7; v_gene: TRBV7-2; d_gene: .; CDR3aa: CASSLTGTYEQYF; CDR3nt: TGTGCCAGCAGCTTAACCGGTACCTACGAGCAGTACTTC
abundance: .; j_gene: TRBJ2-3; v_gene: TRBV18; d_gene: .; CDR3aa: CASSPAGTATDTQYF; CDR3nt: TGTGCCAGCTCACCAGCGGGGACAGCCACAGATACGCAGTATTTT
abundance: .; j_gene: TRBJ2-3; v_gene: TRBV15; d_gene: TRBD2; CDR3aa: CATSSLSGSTDTQYF; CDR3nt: TGTGCCACCAGCAGCCTTAGCGGGAGTACAGATACGCAGTATTTT
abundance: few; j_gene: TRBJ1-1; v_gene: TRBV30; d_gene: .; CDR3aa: CAWRSPGGTEAFF; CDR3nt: TGTGCCTGGAGATCTCCTGGAGGCACTGAAGCTTTCTTT
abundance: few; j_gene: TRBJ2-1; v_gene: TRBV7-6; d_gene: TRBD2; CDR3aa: CASSPGLASNEQFF; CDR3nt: TGTGCCAGCAGCCCGGGACTAGCGTCAAATGAGCAGTTCTTC
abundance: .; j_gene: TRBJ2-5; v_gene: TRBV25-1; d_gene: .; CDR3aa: CASRDRGQETQYF; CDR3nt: TGTGCCAGCAGGGACCGGGGGCAAGAGACCCAGTACTTC
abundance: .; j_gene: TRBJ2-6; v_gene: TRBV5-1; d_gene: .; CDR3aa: CASSFGSGANVLTF; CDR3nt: TGCGCCAGCAGCTTTGGGTCTGGGGCCAACGTCCTGACTTTC
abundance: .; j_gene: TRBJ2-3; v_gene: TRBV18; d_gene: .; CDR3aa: CASSPQGGKDTQYF; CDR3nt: TGTGCCAGCTCACCTCAGGGAGGAAAAGATACGCAGTATTTT
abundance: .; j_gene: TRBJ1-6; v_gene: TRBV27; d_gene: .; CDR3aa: CASSPSTDGDSPLHF; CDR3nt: TGTGCCAGCAGTCCCTCGACGGATGGGGATTCACCCCTCCACTTT
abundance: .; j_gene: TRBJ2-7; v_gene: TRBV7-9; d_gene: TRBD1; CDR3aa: CASRRRQGDHEQYF; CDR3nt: TGTGCCAGCAGACGCAGACAGGGGGATCACGAGCAGTACTTC
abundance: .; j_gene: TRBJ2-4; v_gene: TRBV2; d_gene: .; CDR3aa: CASRDLGDPPDIQYF; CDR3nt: TGTGCCAGCAGGGACCTCGGGGACCCTCCGGACATTCAGTACTTC
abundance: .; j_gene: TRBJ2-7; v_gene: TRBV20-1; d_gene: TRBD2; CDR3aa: CSARGGGEQYF; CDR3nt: TGCAGTGCTAGAGGCGGGGGAGAGCAGTACTTC
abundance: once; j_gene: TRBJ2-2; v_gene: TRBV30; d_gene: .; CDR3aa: CAWSRQIGTGELFF; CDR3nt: TGTGCCTGGAGTCGGCAGATTGGAACCGGGGAGCTGTTTTTT
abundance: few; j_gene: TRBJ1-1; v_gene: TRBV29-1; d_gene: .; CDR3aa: CSVREGSSEAFF; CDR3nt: TGCAGCGTCAGGGAGGGGAGCTCTGAAGCTTTCTTT
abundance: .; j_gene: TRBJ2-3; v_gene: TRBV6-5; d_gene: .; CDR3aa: CASSSDRNTQYF; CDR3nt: TGTGCCAGCAGTTCGGACAGAAATACGCAGTATTTT
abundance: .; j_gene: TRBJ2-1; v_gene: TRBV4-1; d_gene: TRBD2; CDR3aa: CASSRGGVGNEQFF; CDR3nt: TGCGCCAGCAGTCGGGGGGGCGTTGGCAATGAGCAGTTCTTC
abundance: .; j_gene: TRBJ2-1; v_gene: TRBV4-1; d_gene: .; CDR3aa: CASSLGHELYNEQFF; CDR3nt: TGCGCCAGCAGCTTAGGGCACGAGCTCTACAATGAGCAGTTCTTC
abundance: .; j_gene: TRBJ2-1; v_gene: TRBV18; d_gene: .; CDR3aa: CASSGDRDIHNEQFF; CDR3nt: TGTGCCAGCTCAGGAGACCGGGACATTCACAATGAGCAGTTCTTC
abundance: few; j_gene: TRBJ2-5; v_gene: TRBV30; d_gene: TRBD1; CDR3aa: CAWNQGERETQYF; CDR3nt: TGTGCCTGGAATCAGGGGGAAAGGGAGACCCAGTACTTC
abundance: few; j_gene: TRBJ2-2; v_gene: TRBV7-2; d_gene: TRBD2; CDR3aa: CASSLEIGTRYTGELFF; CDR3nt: TGTGCCAGCAGCTTAGAAATTGGGACTAGATACACCGGGGAGCTGTTTTTT
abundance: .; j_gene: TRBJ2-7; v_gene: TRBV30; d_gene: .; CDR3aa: CAWSVPAVGVFSYEQYF; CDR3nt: TGTGCCTGGAGTGTCCCCGCGGTAGGGGTCTTCTCCTACGAGCAGTACTTC
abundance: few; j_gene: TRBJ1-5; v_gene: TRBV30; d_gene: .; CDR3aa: CAWSGGLVHQPQHF; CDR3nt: TGTGCCTGGAGTGGGGGGCTAGTCCATCAGCCCCAGCATTTT
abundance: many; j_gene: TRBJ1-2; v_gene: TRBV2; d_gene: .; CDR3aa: CASSSDRNYGYTF; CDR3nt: TGTGCCAGCAGTTCGGACAGAAACTATGGCTACACCTTC
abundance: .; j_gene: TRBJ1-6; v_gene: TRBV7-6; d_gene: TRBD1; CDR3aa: CASSPSSGTGLSPLHF; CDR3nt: TGTGCCAGCAGCCCTAGTAGCGGGACAGGGCTTTCACCCCTCCACTTT
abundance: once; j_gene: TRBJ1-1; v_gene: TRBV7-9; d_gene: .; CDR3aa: CASSLIGDTEAFF; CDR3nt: TGTGCCAGCAGCTTAATTGGGGACACTGAAGCTTTCTTT
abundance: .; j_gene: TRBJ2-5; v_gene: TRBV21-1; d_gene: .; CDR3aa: CASSRRGPLGETQYF; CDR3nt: TGTGCCAGCAGCCGGAGAGGTCCATTGGGGGAGACCCAGTACTTC
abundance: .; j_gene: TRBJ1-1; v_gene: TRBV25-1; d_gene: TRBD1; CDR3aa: CASRGSSGQGRTEAFF; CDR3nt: TGTGCCAGCAGGGGGAGTTCAGGACAGGGGAGAACTGAAGCTTTCTTT
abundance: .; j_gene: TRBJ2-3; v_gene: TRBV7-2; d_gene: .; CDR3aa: CASSSTVDTQYF; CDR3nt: TGTGCCAGCAGCTCGACCGTGGATACGCAGTATTTT
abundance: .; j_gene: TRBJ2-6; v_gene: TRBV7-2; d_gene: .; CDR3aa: CASSLGGANVLTF; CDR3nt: TGTGCCAGCAGCCTCGGAGGGGCCAACGTCCTGACTTTC
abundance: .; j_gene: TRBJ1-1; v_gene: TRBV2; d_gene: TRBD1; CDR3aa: CASSVRTGNTEAFF; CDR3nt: TGTGCCAGCAGTGTACGGACAGGGAACACTGAAGCTTTCTTT
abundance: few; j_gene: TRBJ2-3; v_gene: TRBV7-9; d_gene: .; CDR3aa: CASSLNPDTQYF; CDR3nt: TGTGCCAGCAGCCTCAATCCAGATACGCAGTATTTT
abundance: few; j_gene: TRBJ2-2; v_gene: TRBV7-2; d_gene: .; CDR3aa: CASSAAGNTGELFF; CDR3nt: TGTGCCAGCAGCGCCGCCGGGAACACCGGGGAGCTGTTTTTT
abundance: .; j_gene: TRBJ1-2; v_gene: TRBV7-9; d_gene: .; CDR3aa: CASSSGTTNYGYTF; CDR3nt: TGTGCCAGCAGCAGCGGGACAACTAACTATGGCTACACCTTC
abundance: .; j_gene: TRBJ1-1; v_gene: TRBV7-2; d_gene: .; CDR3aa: CASSYDRNTEAFF; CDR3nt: TGTGCCAGCAGCTACGACAGGAACACTGAAGCTTTCTTT
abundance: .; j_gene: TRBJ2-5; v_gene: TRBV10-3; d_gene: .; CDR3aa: CAISESVGGSQETQYF; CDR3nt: TGTGCCATCAGTGAGTCTGTTGGTGGGAGCCAAGAGACCCAGTACTTC
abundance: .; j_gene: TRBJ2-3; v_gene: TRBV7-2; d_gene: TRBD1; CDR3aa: CASSRRGQGGNTQYF; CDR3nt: TGTGCCAGCAGCAGAAGGGGACAGGGGGGAAATACGCAGTATTTT
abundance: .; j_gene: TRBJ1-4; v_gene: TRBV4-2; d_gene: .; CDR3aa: CASSSRPKEKLFF; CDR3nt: TGTGCCAGCAGCTCCCGCCCTAAAGAAAAACTGTTTTTT
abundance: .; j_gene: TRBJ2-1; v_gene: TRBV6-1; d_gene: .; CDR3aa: CASSELENSYNEQFF; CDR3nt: TGTGCCAGCAGTGAATTGGAGAACTCCTACAATGAGCAGTTCTTC
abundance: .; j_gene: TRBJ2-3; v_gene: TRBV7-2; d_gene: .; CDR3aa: CASSSGLTTDTQYF; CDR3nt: TGTGCCAGCAGCTCGGGACTCACCACAGATACGCAGTATTTT
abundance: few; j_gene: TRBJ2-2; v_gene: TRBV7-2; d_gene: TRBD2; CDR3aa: CASRAGEPTGELFF; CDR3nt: TGTGCCTCCCGAGCGGGGGAACCCACCGGGGAGCTGTTTTTT
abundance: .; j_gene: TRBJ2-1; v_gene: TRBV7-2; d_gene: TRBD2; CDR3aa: CASSRTSGGWGGEQFF; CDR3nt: TGTGCCAGCAGCCGCACTAGCGGGGGCTGGGGGGGTGAGCAGTTCTTC
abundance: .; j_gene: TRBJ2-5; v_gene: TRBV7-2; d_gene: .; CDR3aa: CASSFGDLATQYF; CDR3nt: TGTGCCAGCAGCTTCGGCGATCTTGCGACCCAGTACTTC
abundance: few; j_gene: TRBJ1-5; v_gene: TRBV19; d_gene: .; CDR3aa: CASSMQTGDRPQHF; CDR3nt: TGTGCCAGTAGTATGCAGACAGGTGATCGGCCCCAGCATTTT
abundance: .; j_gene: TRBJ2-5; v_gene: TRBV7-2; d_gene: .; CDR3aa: CASSSLEGETQYF; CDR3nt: TGTGCCAGCAGCTCCCTTGAGGGAGAGACCCAGTACTTC
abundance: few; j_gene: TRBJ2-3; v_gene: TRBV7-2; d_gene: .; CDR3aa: CASSYPLELGRGADTQYF; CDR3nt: TGTGCCAGCAGCTACCCCCTTGAACTTGGACGGGGAGCAGATACGCAGTATTTT
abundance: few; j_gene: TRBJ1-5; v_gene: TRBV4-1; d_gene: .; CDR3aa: CASRGTDSNQPQHF; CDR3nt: TGCGCCAGCCGGGGGACTGATAGCAATCAGCCCCAGCATTTT
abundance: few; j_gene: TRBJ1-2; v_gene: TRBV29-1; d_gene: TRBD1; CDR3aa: CSVTDRGDYGYTF; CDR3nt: TGCAGCGTTACCGACAGGGGAGACTATGGCTACACCTTC
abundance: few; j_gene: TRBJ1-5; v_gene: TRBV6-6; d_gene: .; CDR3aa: CASSLEGGDQPQHF; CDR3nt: TGTGCCAGCAGTCTAGAGGGGGGGGATCAGCCCCAGCATTTT
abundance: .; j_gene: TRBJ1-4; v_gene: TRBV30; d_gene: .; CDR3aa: CACHTAGTNEKLFF; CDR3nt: TGTGCCTGTCATACAGCCGGAACTAATGAAAAACTGTTTTTT
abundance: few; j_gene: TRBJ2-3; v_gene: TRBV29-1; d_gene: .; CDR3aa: CSVQALGVTDTQYF; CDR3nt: TGCAGCGTACAAGCCTTGGGGGTCACAGATACGCAGTATTTT
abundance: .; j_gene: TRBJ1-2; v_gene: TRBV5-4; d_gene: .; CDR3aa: CASSPRKDVFGLF; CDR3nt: TGTGCCAGCAGCCCCCGGAAGGACGTCTTCGGGCTCTTC
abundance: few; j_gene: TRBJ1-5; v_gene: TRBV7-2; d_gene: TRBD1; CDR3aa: CASSPDRDQPQHF; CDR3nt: TGTGCCAGCAGCCCCGACAGGGATCAGCCCCAGCATTTT